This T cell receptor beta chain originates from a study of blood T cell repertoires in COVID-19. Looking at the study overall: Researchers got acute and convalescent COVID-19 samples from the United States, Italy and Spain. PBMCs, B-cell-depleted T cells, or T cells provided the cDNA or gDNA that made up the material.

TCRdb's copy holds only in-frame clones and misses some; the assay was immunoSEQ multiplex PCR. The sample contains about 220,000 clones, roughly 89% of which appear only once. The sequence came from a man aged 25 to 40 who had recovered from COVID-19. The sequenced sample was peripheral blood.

The CDR3 loop is CASSSGQGQPKAYEQYF. For the CDR3, the DNA is TGCGCCAGCAGCTCGGGACAGGGCCAGCCTAAGGCCTACGAGCAGTACTTC. The V call is TRBV5-1, the J call TRBJ2-7; 9 bases are shared with TRBD1. CDR3 length equals 17 residues. Germline assignment: CDR1 SGHRS and CDR2 YFSETQ. The J segment lost 2 bases and the V segment lost 3 bases, leaving 12 bases of the junction unmatched.